This T cell receptor (beta chain) appears in the sequencing data of a study of breast tumors, draining lymph nodes, adjacent tissues. Whole-study findings and limits: Luminal-like breast cancer showed significantly higher tumor–nontumor repertoire similarity than basal-like.

TCRdb processed the multiplex PCR reads anew with MiXCR; each CDR3 protein has one entry. The sample records some 22,000 distinct CDR3 sequences, 41% being singletons. To note about this clonotype: As yet, its antigen is unknown.

Germline CDR1 reads SGHRS; CDR2 reads YFSETQ. With 0 bases removed from V and 0 bases from J, the gap between germline ends came to 15 bases. This CDR3 is built from 17 residues. The sample comprised breast tumor tissue. The chain links TRBV5-1 to TRBJ1-1; TRBD1 might be the D (5 bases). The source of this sequence is a female donor with breast cancer. Some clones in this sample may be carry-over from other donors' samples. The CDR3 coding sequence is TGCGCCAGCAGCTTGGCTACCTCACAGGCCATGAACACTGAAGCTTTCTTT. Translation gives CASSLATSQAMNTEAFF.